Listed here are 27 T cell receptor beta chains from one sample, sequenced in a study of cytotoxic CD8 clonotypes in ibrutinib-treated CLL. Generated by immunoSEQ multiplex PCR, the TCRdb table keeps only in-frame clones and is missing some. The table has a few hundred thousand clones, about 77% seen once; the top ten hold 6.5% to 8.5%. The sequencing here drew on PBMCs, taken before ibrutinib treatment. These receptor sequences come from a human donor with chronic lymphocytic leukemia.

This clone appeared a single time. Other DNA sequences in the sample encode the same CDR3. The V call is TRBV4-3, the J call TRBJ2-7; tentatively, D is TRBD1 (6 bases). Germline assignment: CDR1 LGHNA and CDR2 YSLEER. The CDR3 loop spans 14 amino acids. V was trimmed by 0 bases and J by 4 bases, leaving 10 bases between them. The CDR3 protein is CASSQDAGAYEQYF. The CDR3 DNA is TGCGCCAGCAGCCAAGACGCAGGGGCATACGAGCAGTACTTC.

This clone occurred once. This rearrangement joins TRBV19 to TRBJ1-5; D may be TRBD1 (5 bases). Germline V CDR1 and CDR2: LNHDA, SQIVND (reference sequence). Trimming cost V 7 bases and J 4 bases, with 17 bases left between them. CDR3 length: 15 amino acids. The CDR3 is CASTTGQVRNQPQHF. For the CDR3, the DNA is TGTGCCAGTACCACGGGGCAGGTACGAAATCAGCCCCAGCATTTT.

The CDR3 nucleotides read TGTGCCATCCGGGAGGGGGCCAACGTCCTGACTTTC. Its protein is CAIREGANVLTF. The V gene is TRBV7-8, the J gene TRBJ2-6; D might be TRBD2 (6 bases). The CDR3 has 12 residues. Between the trimmed V and J ends, which lost 10 bases and 4 bases, there was a span of 8 bases. Germline V gene sequence: CDR1 SGHVS, CDR2 FQNEAQ.

This rearrangement joins TRBV4-2 to TRBJ1-5; the D is unclear. The V end lost 0 bases, the J end lost 3 bases, and 6 bases lay between the germline ends. CDR3 length: 14 residues. Germline CDR1 LGHNA, CDR2 YNFKEQ. The CDR3 reads CASSQEALNQPQHF. The CDR3 coding sequence is TGTGCCAGCAGCCAAGAAGCACTCAATCAGCCCCAGCATTTT.

The chain combines TRBV6-5 with TRBJ2-2, with unresolved D. V was pared by 8 bases and J by 3 bases, with 16 bases between. CDR1 MNHEY and CDR2 SVGAGI come from the germline V gene. The CDR3 has 15 amino acids. The CDR3 protein is CASVPGGRYTGELFF. DNA of the CDR3: TGTGCCAGCGTTCCAGGCGGCAGGTACACCGGGGAGCTGTTTTTT.

This clone was seen just once. The chain carries TRBV27 and TRBJ2-7; D might be TRBD1 or TRBD2, each matching 5 bases. The CDR3 spans 13 residues. V was clipped by 3 bases and J by 7 bases, with 13 bases between them. The germline V gene has CDR1 MNHEY and CDR2 SMNVEV (reference sequence). The CDR3: CASSLGLAQEQYF. The CDR3 region has the DNA TGTGCCAGCAGTTTGGGGCTAGCTCAGGAGCAGTACTTC.

The CDR3 sequence: CATSRVRDQPQHF. DNA of the CDR3: TGTGCCACCAGCAGAGTCCGAGATCAGCCCCAGCATTTT. This chain joins TRBV15 and TRBJ1-5; no clear D. Germline CDR1 and CDR2: LNHNV and YYDKDF (reference sequence). Trimming took 1 base from V and 5 from J, leaving 6 bases between them. The CDR3 covers 13 residues.

The V gene is TRBV14, the J gene TRBJ1-3; D ambiguous. The CDR3 spans 14 residues. Germline CDR1 is SGHDN and CDR2 is FVKESK. The germline V and J ends were trimmed by 4 bases and 0 bases, with 7 bases remaining between them. This chain's CDR3 is CASSPFYSGNTIYF. CDR3 coding DNA: TGTGCCAGCAGCCCCTTTTACTCTGGAAACACCATATATTTT.

The chain recombines TRBV18 with TRBJ2-1; D could derive from TRBD1 or TRBD2 (5 bases each). The germline V gene encodes CDR1 KGHSH and CDR2 LQKENI. The CDR3 contains 16 residues. V was trimmed by 3 bases and J by 4 bases, leaving 16 bases between them. The CDR3 coding sequence is TGTGCCAGCTCACCCGAAGGGGTCCCGGGATACAATGAGCAGTTCTTC. This encodes CASSPEGVPGYNEQFF.

This clone was counted between two and nine times. This rearrangement joins TRBV7-2 to TRBJ1-3; possibly TRBD1 for D (5 bases). This CDR3 spans 11 amino acids. V lost 6 bases and J lost 11, with 11 bases in between. Germline loops: CDR1 SGHTA, CDR2 FQGNSA. The CDR3 loop is CASRTEGAIYF. As DNA, the CDR3 is TGTGCCAGCAGGACGGAAGGGGCCATATATTTT. The variable domain in full, completed from reference TRBV7-2 and TRBJ1-3, reads GAGVSQSPSNKVTEKGKDVELRCDPISGHTALYWYRQSLGQGLEFLIYFQGNSAPDKSGLPSDRFSAERTGGSVSTLTIQRTQQEDSAVYLCASRTEGAIYFGEGSWLTVV.

The chain is built from TRBV7-9 and TRBJ2-1; possible D gene TRBD1, 6 bases. Deletions cut 4 bases from V and 4 bases from J, with 17 bases between. The CDR3 length is 16 residues. Germline V gene data show CDR1 as SEHNR and CDR2 as FQNEAQ (reference sequence). The CDR3 region has the DNA TGTGCCAGCAGCTCACAGGGTTCCTTAGGGTACAATGAGCAGTTCTTC. Protein product: CASSSQGSLGYNEQFF.

The V call is TRBV5-1, the J call TRBJ2-5; D call uncertain. Germline V gene data show CDR1 as SGHRS and CDR2 as YFSETQ. Trimming shortened V by 3 bases and J by 5 bases, and 14 bases separated the two germline ends. The CDR3 extends over 14 amino acids. CDR3 nucleotides: TGCGCCAGCAGCTCCCCGACTGGGTTGGAGACCCAGTACTTC. As protein: CASSSPTGLETQYF.

This clone occurred once. The same CDR3 can be traced to other DNA sequences in this sample. The genes are TRBV18 and TRBJ2-5; TRBD2 matches at 8 bases. Losses at the gene ends were 3 bases for V and 4 bases for J; bases not matched to a gene: 4. There are 14 residues in the CDR3. Germline CDR1 KGHSH, CDR2 LQKENI. Here the CDR3 DNA reads TGTGCCAGCTCACCCGGACTAGCTGGAGAGACCCAGTACTTC. This encodes CASSPGLAGETQYF.

The rearrangement joins TRBV18 to TRBJ1-2; D is perhaps TRBD1 (5 bases). Germline CDR1 is KGHSH and CDR2 is LQKENI. Trimming left V 3 bases short and J 7 bases short, with 12 bases between. The CDR3 has 13 residues. CDR3 in amino acids: CASSPGQSVGYTF. The CDR3 DNA follows: TGTGCCAGCTCACCGGGGCAGAGTGTTGGCTACACCTTC.

The chain joins TRBV11-3 to TRBJ2-1; D is unclear. Trimming stripped 3 bases from V and 1 base from J, with 7 bases between. CDR1 SGHNT and CDR2 YENEEA come from the germline V gene. The CDR3 length is 14 residues. The CDR3: CASSFHGSYNEQFF. In DNA form, the CDR3 reads TGTGCCAGCAGCTTCCACGGGTCCTACAATGAGCAGTTCTTC.

The chain is built from TRBV5-1 and TRBJ2-7; D is undetermined. Germline loops: CDR1 SGHRS, CDR2 YFSETQ. The CDR3 length is 15 residues. The V gene lost 3 bases and the J gene lost 1 base, with 14 bases spanning the gap. The CDR3 region has the DNA TGCGCCAGCAGCTCACTCCCGATTATGTCCTACGAGCAGTACTTC. This translates into CASSSLPIMSYEQYF.

The chain links TRBV28 to TRBJ2-7; D uncertain. This CDR3 has 12 amino acids. V lost 7 bases, J lost 5 bases, and 12 bases lay in between. Germline V gene sequence: CDR1 MDHEN, CDR2 SYDVKM. The CDR3 reads CASTRRGDEQYF. Written as DNA, the CDR3 is TGTGCCAGCACCCGTCGAGGTGACGAGCAGTACTTC.

The chain links TRBV5-8 to TRBJ1-5; no reliable D call. The germline gives CDR1 SGHTS, CDR2 YDEGEE. V shed 5 bases and J shed 0 bases, with 12 bases lying between them. This CDR3 spans 15 amino acids. The CDR3 protein is CASRALLSSNQPQHF. The CDR3 region has the DNA TGTGCCAGCAGGGCTTTATTGAGTAGCAATCAGCCCCAGCATTTT.

This rearrangement joins TRBV9 to TRBJ1-2, with D uncertain. V was shortened by 0 bases and J by 8 bases, with 14 bases between the two germline ends. Germline V gene sequence: CDR1 SGDLS, CDR2 YYNGEE. CDR3 length: 14 residues. The CDR3 coding sequence is TGTGCCAGCAGCGTAGCTAGAACCCAAGGGGGCTACACCTTC. It yields the protein CASSVARTQGGYTF.

The chain recombines TRBV5-1 with TRBJ2-7; 7 nucleotides align to TRBD1. CDR1 is SGHRS and CDR2 is YFSETQ in the germline V gene. V gave up 9 bases and J gave up 2 bases; unmatched junction bases: 11. This CDR3 contains 14 residues. The CDR3 here is CATWSGTVPYEQYF. CDR3 coding DNA: TGCGCCACATGGTCGGGGACAGTGCCCTACGAGCAGTACTTC.

Here the CDR3 DNA reads TGCGCCAGCAGCACGGACAGGGGGGTCGAGACCCAGTACTTC. Amino acids: CASSTDRGVETQYF. This sequence joins TRBV5-1 and TRBJ2-5; 10 bases match TRBD1. Losses at the gene ends were 4 bases for V and 5 bases for J; bases not matched to a gene: 5. Per the germline V gene, CDR1 is SGHRS and CDR2 is YFSETQ. CDR3 size: 14 residues.

The rearrangement links TRBV11-2 to TRBJ1-5; no clear D gene. The CDR3 consists of 14 residues. Trimming took off 0 bases at V and 6 bases at J, with 9 bases between the two ends. CDR1 and CDR2 from the germline V gene are SGHAT and FQNNGV. The CDR3 here is CASSLDPVVQPQHF. CDR3 nucleotide sequence: TGTGCCAGCAGCTTAGATCCTGTAGTTCAGCCCCAGCATTTT.

V gene TRBV4-3 combines with J gene TRBJ2-2; 8 nucleotides match TRBD2. This CDR3 spans 17 amino acids. The ends lost 3 bases at V and 5 bases at J; junction bases unmatched: 11. Germline V CDR1 and CDR2: LGHNA, YSLEER. DNA for the CDR3: TGCGCCAGCAGCCACCAACTCGGGCGGGGGGCGACCGGGGAGCTGTTTTTT. Its protein product is CASSHQLGRGATGELFF.

This clone came up a few times. The chain joins TRBV2 to TRBJ1-5; D not resolved. Trimming left V 4 bases short and J 5 bases short, with 9 bases between. CDR1 is SNHLY and CDR2 is FYNNEI in the germline V gene. The CDR3 is 13 residues long. DNA for the CDR3: TGTGCCAGCAGTGTCTTTGAGGATCAGCCCCAGCATTTT. Its translation: CASSVFEDQPQHF.

The V and J genes are TRBV18 and TRBJ1-1; D is possibly TRBD1 (5 bases). Germline CDR1 KGHSH, CDR2 LQKENI. The CDR3 is made up of 14 amino acids. Trimming shortened V by 4 bases and J by 3 bases, and 12 bases separated the two germline ends. DNA of the CDR3: TGTGCCAGCTCACAAGCGGGGGGTGACACTGAAGCTTTCTTT. It translates to CASSQAGGDTEAFF.

This clone has just one count. The V gene is TRBV9, the J gene TRBJ2-1; D unclear. The length of the CDR3 is 13 residues. From germline, CDR1 is SGDLS and CDR2 YYNGEE. V was cut by 3 bases and J by 5 bases, with 9 bases left in between. This chain's CDR3 is CASSDGPNNEQFF. The CDR3 coding sequence is TGTGCCAGCAGCGATGGGCCAAACAATGAGCAGTTCTTC. The whole variable domain, filled in from reference TRBV9 and TRBJ2-1, reads DSGVTQTPKHLITATGQRVTLRCSPRSGDLSVYWYQQSLDQGLQFLIQYYNGEERAKGNILERFSAQQFPDLHSELNLSSLELGDSALYFCASSDGPNNEQFFGPGTRLTVL.

The rearrangement joins TRBV30 to TRBJ2-1; 7 nucleotides line up with TRBD2. The CDR3 covers 17 residues. With V trimmed by 1 base and J by 4 bases, 13 bases remained unmatched. Germline CDR1 is GTSNPN and CDR2 is SVGIG (reference sequence). Here the CDR3 DNA reads TGTGCCTGGAGTGGAGTTCGGGAGGACCGACTTTACAATGAGCAGTTCTTC. Translation: CAWSGVREDRLYNEQFF.